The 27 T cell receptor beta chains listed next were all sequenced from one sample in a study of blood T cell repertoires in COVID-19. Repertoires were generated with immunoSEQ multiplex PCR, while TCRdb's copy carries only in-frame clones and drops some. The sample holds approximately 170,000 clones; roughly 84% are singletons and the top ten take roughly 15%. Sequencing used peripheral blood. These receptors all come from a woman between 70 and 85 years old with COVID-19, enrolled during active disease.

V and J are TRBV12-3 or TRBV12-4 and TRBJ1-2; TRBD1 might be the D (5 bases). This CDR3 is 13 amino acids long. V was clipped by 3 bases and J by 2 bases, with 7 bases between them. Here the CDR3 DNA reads TGTGCCAGCAGTTTTTACAGGAACTATGGCTACACCTTC. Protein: CASSFYRNYGYTF.

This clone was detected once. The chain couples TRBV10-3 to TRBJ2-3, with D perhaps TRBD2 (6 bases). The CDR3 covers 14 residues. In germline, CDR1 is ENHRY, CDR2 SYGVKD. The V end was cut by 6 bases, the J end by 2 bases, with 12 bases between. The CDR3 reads CAIRKGLYTDTQYF. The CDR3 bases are TGTGCCATCAGAAAGGGACTTTACACAGATACGCAGTATTTT.

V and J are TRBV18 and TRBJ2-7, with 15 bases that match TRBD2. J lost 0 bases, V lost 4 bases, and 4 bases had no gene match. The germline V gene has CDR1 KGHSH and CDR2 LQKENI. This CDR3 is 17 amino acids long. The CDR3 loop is CASSRGTSGRYSYEQYF. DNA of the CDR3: TGTGCCAGCTCACGTGGGACTAGCGGGAGGTACTCCTACGAGCAGTACTTC. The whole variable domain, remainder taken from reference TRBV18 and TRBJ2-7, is NAGVMQNPRHLVRRRGQEARLRCSPMKGHSHVYWYRQLPEEGLKFMVYLQKENIIDESGMPKERFSAEFPKEGPSILRIQQVVRGDSAAYFCASSRGTSGRYSYEQYFGPGTRLTVT.

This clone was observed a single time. DNA for the CDR3: TGTGCCAGCAGGGACGGGGGACAGGGAATTCAGCCCCAGCATTTT. Protein sequence: CASRDGGQGIQPQHF. V usage is TRBV6-6 and J usage is TRBJ1-5, with 9 bases that match TRBD1. V gave up 6 bases and J gave up 6 bases; unmatched junction bases: 9. The CDR3 covers 15 residues. The germline gives CDR1 MNHNY, CDR2 SVGAGI (reference sequence).

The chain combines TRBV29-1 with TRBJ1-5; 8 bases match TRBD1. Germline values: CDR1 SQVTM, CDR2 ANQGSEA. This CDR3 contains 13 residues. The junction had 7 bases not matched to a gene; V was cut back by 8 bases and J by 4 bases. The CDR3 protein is CSTRTGTNQPQHF. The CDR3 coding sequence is TGCAGCACTCGGACAGGGACAAATCAGCCCCAGCATTTT.

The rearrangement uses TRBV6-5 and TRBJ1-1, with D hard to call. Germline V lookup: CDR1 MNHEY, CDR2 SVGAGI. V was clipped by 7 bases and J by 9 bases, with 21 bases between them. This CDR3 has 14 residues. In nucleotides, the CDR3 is TGTGCCAGCACTCCGCCCCGGAGAGGAGCCAAAGCTTTCTTT. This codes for CASTPPRRGAKAFF.

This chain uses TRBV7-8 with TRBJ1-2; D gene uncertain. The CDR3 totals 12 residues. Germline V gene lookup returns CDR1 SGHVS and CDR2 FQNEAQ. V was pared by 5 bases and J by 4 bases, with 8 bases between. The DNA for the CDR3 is TGTGCCAGCAGCCAGCGGGCCTATGGCTACACCTTC. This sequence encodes CASSQRAYGYTF.

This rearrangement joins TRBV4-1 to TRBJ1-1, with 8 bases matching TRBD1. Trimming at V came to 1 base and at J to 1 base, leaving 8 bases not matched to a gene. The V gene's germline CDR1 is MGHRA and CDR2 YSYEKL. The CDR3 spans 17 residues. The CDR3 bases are TGCGCCAGCAGCCAAGGGCTCAGGGGGCGATCGAACACTGAAGCTTTCTTT. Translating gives CASSQGLRGRSNTEAFF.

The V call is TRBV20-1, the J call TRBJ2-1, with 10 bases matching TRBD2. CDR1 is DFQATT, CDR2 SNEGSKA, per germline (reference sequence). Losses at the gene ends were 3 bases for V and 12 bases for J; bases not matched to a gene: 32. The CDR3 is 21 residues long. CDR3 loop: CSASGLGRGPTSGKGLGGQFF. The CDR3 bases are TGCAGTGCTAGTGGATTGGGCAGGGGTCCTACTAGCGGGAAGGGTCTTGGGGGGCAGTTCTTC.

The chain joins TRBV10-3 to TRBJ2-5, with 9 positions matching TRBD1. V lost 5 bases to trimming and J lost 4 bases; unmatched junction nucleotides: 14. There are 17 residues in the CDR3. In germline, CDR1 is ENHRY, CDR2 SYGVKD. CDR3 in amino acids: CAISPTTGGKVGETQYF. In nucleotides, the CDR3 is TGTGCCATCAGTCCTACAACAGGGGGCAAAGTAGGAGAGACCCAGTACTTC.

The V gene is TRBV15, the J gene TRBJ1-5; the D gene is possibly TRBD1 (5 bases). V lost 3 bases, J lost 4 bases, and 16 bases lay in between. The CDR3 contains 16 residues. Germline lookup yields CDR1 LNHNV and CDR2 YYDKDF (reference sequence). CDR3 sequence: CATSSKDRGRNQPQHF. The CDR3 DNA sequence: TGTGCCACCAGCAGTAAAGACAGAGGTAGGAATCAGCCCCAGCATTTT. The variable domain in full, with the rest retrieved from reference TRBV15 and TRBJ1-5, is DAMVIQNPRYQVTQFGKPVTLSCSQTLNHNVMYWYQQKSSQAPKLLFHYYDKDFNNEADTPDNFQSRRPNTSFCFLDIRSPGLGDTAMYLCATSSKDRGRNQPQHFGDGTRLSIL.

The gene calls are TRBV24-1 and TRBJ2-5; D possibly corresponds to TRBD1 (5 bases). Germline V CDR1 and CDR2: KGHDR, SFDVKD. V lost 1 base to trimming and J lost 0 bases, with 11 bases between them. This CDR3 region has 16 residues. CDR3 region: CATSDFHTGNQETQYF. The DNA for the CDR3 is TGTGCCACCAGTGATTTTCACACAGGTAACCAAGAGACCCAGTACTTC.

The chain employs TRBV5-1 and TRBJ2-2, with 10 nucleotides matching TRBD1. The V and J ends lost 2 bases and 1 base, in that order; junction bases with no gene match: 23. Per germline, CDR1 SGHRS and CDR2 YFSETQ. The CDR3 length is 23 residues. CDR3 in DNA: TGCGCCAGCAGCTTCGGGTTAGGTGCCGGGACAGGGGAAACTAGCGGGAACACCGGGGAGCTGTTTTTT. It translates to CASSFGLGAGTGETSGNTGELFF.

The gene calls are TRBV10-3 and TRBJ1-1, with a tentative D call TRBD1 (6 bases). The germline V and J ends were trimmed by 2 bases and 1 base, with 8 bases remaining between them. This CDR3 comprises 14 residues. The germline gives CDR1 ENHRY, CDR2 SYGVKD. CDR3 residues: CAISERDKNTEAFF. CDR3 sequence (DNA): TGTGCCATCAGTGAGAGGGACAAGAACACTGAAGCTTTCTTT.

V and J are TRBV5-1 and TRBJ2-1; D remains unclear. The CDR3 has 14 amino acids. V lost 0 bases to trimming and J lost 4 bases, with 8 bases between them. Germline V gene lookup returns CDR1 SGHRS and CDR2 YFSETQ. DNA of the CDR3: TGCGCCAGCAGCTTGGTTCAAGCGTACAATGAGCAGTTCTTC. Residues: CASSLVQAYNEQFF.

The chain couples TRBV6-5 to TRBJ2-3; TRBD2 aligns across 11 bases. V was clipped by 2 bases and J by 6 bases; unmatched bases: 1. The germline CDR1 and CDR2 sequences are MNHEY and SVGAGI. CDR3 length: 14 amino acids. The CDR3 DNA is TGTGCCAGCAGTTACGCTAGCGGGGGGGATACGCAGTATTTT. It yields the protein CASSYASGGDTQYF.

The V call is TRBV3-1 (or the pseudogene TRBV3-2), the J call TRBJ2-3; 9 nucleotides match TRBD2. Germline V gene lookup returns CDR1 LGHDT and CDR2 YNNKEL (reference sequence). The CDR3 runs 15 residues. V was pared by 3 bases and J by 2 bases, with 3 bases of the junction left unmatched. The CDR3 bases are TGTGCCAGCAGCCATCTAGCGGGGAACACAGATACGCAGTATTTT. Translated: CASSHLAGNTDTQYF.

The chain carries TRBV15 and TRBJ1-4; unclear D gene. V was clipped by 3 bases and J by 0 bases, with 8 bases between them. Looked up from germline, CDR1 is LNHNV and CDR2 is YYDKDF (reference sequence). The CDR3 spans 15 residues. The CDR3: CATSSEGATNEKLFF. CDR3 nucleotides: TGTGCCACCAGCAGTGAGGGTGCAACTAATGAAAAACTGTTTTTT.

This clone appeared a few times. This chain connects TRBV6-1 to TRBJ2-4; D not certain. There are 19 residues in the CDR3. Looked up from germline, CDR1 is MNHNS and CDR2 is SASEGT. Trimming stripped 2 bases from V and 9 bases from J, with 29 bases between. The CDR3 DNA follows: TGTGCCAGCAGTGAAAGAATCCGTGGGCGTACCCAGTCTTTGAGCATTCAGTACTTC. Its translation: CASSERIRGRTQSLSIQYF.

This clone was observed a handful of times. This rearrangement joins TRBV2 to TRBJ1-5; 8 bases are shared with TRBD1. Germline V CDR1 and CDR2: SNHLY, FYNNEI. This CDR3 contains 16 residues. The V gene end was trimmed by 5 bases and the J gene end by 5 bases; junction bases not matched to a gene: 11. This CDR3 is CASSSPPGQGYQPQHF. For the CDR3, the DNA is TGTGCCAGCAGTTCGCCTCCCGGACAGGGTTATCAGCCCCAGCATTTT.

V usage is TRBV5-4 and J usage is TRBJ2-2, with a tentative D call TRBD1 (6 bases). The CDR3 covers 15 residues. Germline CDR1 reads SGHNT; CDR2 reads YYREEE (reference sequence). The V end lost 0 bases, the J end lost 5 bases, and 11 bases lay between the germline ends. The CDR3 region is CASSLGAGETGELFF. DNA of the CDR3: TGTGCCAGCAGCTTGGGGGCAGGGGAGACCGGGGAGCTGTTTTTT.

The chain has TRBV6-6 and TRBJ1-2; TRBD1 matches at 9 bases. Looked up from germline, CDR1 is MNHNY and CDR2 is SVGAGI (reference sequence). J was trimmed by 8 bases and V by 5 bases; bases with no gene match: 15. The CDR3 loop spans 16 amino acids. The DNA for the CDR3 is TGTGCCAGCAGTCGACAACAGGGGGCGCAGTCGGGAGGCTACACCTTC. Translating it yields CASSRQQGAQSGGYTF.

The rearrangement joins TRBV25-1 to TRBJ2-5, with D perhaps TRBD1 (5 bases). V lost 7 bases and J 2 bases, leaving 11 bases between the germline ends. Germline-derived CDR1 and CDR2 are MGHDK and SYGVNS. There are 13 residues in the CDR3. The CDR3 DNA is TGTGCCAGCACCTCGACAGTACAAGAGACCCAGTACTTC. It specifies CASTSTVQETQYF. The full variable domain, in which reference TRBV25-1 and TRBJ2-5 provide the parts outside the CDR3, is EADIYQTPRYLVIGTGKKITLECSQTMGHDKMYWYQQDPGMELHLIHYSYGVNSTEKGDLSSESTVSRIRTEHFPLTLESARPSHTSQYLCASTSTVQETQYFGPGTRLLVL.

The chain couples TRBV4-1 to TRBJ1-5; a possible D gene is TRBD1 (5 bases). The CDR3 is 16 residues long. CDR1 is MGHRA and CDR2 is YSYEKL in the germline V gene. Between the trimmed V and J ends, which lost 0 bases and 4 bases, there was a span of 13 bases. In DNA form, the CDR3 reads TGCGCCAGCAGCCAAGACGGGGCGGGGCGGAATCAGCCCCAGCATTTT. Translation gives CASSQDGAGRNQPQHF.

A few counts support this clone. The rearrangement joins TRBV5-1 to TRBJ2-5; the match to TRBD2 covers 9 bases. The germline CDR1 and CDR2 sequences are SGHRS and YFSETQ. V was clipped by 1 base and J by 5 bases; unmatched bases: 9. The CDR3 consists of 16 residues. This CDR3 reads CASSLRGGGARETQYF. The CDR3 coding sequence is TGCGCCAGCAGCTTGAGAGGCGGGGGGGCGCGTGAGACCCAGTACTTC.

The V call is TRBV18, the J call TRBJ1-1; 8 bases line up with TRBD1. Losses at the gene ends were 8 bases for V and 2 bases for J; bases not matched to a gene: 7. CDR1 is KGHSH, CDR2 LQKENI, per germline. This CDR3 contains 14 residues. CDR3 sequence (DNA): TGTGCCAGCCAAGAGGCAGGGGGCAACACTGAAGCTTTCTTT. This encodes CASQEAGGNTEAFF.

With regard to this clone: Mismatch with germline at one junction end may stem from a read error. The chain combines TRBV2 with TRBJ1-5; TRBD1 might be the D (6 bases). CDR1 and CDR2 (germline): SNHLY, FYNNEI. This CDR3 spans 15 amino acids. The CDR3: CASREGQNSNQPQHF. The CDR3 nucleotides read TGTGCCAGCAGGGAAGGACAGAATAGCAATCAGCCCCAGCATTTT.